The rows below give T cell receptor beta chains drawn from one sample of a study of blood T cell repertoires in COVID-19. The method was immunoSEQ multiplex PCR; TCRdb's version includes in-frame clones alone and lacks a portion of them. The sample has 40,000 to 60,000 clones; over 80% are singletons. Input material: peripheral blood. These receptor sequences come from a woman aged 80 or over with COVID-19, enrolled during active disease. Each CDR3 is given with its conserved first and last residue. The order of the fields is CDR3 DNA, CDR3 protein, clone size, D gene, J gene, V gene. D genes are given only for firm matches. A clone size is listed for some rows: how often the clone was seen (once, few, many), or a class if it is expanded.

CDR3nt: TGCGCCAGCAGCTTGGTAGGGGCCCCCTCCTACGAGCAGTACTTC
CDR3aa: CASSLVGAPSYEQYF
abundance: -
d_gene: -
j_gene: TRBJ2-7
v_gene: TRBV5-1

CDR3nt: TGTGCCAGCTCCCCACAGACAGGGGAGAACACTGAAGCTTTCTTT
CDR3aa: CASSPQTGENTEAFF
abundance: -
d_gene: TRBD1
j_gene: TRBJ1-1
v_gene: TRBV18

CDR3nt: TGTGCCAGCAGCCTACGGCGGGCCGCTGAGCAGTTCTTC
CDR3aa: CASSLRRAAEQFF
abundance: -
d_gene: -
j_gene: TRBJ2-1
v_gene: TRBV3-1/TRBV3-2

CDR3nt: TGCGCCAGCAGCTCCGAACCCCCGAGGACTGAAGCTTTCTTT
CDR3aa: CASSSEPPRTEAFF
abundance: -
d_gene: -
j_gene: TRBJ1-1
v_gene: TRBV5-1

CDR3nt: TGTGCCAGCAGCCCTCAAGGGGGCTCCTACAATGAGCAGTTCTTC
CDR3aa: CASSPQGGSYNEQFF
abundance: -
d_gene: -
j_gene: TRBJ2-1
v_gene: TRBV14

CDR3nt: TGTGCCACTACGACAGGGCCGAACACTGAAGCTTTCTTT
CDR3aa: CATTTGPNTEAFF
abundance: -
d_gene: TRBD1
j_gene: TRBJ1-1
v_gene: TRBV19

CDR3nt: TGTGCCAGCAGCTTACGGGTAGCACAAGAGACCCAGTACTTC
CDR3aa: CASSLRVAQETQYF
abundance: -
d_gene: -
j_gene: TRBJ2-5
v_gene: TRBV5-4

CDR3nt: TGTGCCAGCAGATCGACCCAAGGGGTGGCAGATACGCAGTATTTT
CDR3aa: CASRSTQGVADTQYF
abundance: -
d_gene: -
j_gene: TRBJ2-3
v_gene: TRBV3-1/TRBV3-2

CDR3nt: TGCAGCGTGGGACAGGGAGCGTCTGGAAACACCATATATTTT
CDR3aa: CSVGQGASGNTIYF
abundance: -
d_gene: TRBD1
j_gene: TRBJ1-3
v_gene: TRBV29-1

CDR3nt: TGTGCCAGCAGTGAATATTGGGGGGGACAGGGGGCTTCAGCCAACTACGAGCAGTACTTC
CDR3aa: CASSEYWGGQGASANYEQYF
abundance: -
d_gene: TRBD1
j_gene: TRBJ2-7
v_gene: TRBV6-1

CDR3nt: TGTGCCAGCAGCCTCTGGACAGGACCCTACGCCTTC
CDR3aa: CASSLWTGPYAF
abundance: -
d_gene: TRBD1
j_gene: TRBJ1-2
v_gene: TRBV2

CDR3nt: TGTGCCAGTAGTATTAGGACAGGGGACTCACCCCTCCACTTT
CDR3aa: CASSIRTGDSPLHF
abundance: once
d_gene: TRBD1
j_gene: TRBJ1-6
v_gene: TRBV19

CDR3nt: TGTGCCAGCAGTTATGCTAGCGGGAGGGCTGGGGAGCAGTTCTTC
CDR3aa: CASSYASGRAGEQFF
abundance: -
d_gene: TRBD2
j_gene: TRBJ2-1
v_gene: TRBV6-5

CDR3nt: TGTGCCAGCAGCCCCGCACCCGCGACAATCTCCTATAATTCACCCCTCCACTTT
CDR3aa: CASSPAPATISYNSPLHF
abundance: few
d_gene: -
j_gene: TRBJ1-6
v_gene: TRBV27

CDR3nt: TGTGCCAGCAGCTTACCCCCCGGGGGGAGATATAACACTGAAGCTTTCTTT
CDR3aa: CASSLPPGGRYNTEAFF
abundance: -
d_gene: -
j_gene: TRBJ1-1
v_gene: TRBV7-9

CDR3nt: TGCGCCAGCAGCTCACAGGGGTTATTGAACACTGAAGCTTTCTTT
CDR3aa: CASSSQGLLNTEAFF
abundance: -
d_gene: TRBD1
j_gene: TRBJ1-1
v_gene: TRBV5-1

CDR3nt: TGCGCCAGCAGCGCCCGGACTAGCGGGAGGTCCTACCCCAACTACAATGAGCAGTTCTTC
CDR3aa: CASSARTSGRSYPNYNEQFF
abundance: -
d_gene: TRBD2
j_gene: TRBJ2-1
v_gene: TRBV5-1

CDR3nt: TGTGCCAGCAGCTTCGGAGCGGGAGTAGGAACTGGGGCCAACGTCCTGACTTTC
CDR3aa: CASSFGAGVGTGANVLTF
abundance: -
d_gene: TRBD2
j_gene: TRBJ2-6
v_gene: TRBV5-4

CDR3nt: TGTGCCAGCAGCTTCTCTCGCTATGACACTGAAGCTTTCTTT
CDR3aa: CASSFSRYDTEAFF
abundance: -
d_gene: -
j_gene: TRBJ1-1
v_gene: TRBV11-1

CDR3nt: TGTGCCAGCAGACCTTGGGTGCAGGGGTCTGGCACTGAAGCTTTCTTT
CDR3aa: CASRPWVQGSGTEAFF
abundance: -
d_gene: -
j_gene: TRBJ1-1
v_gene: TRBV5-4

CDR3nt: TGTGCCAGCAGCCAATTAGGGGGCCTGAACACTGAAGCTTTCTTT
CDR3aa: CASSQLGGLNTEAFF
abundance: once
d_gene: TRBD1
j_gene: TRBJ1-1
v_gene: TRBV14

CDR3nt: TGTGCCAGCAGCAATCTTCCCGGACAGGGCCTGGCCAAAAACATTCAGTACTTC
CDR3aa: CASSNLPGQGLAKNIQYF
abundance: -
d_gene: TRBD1
j_gene: TRBJ2-4
v_gene: TRBV28

CDR3nt: TGTGCCAGCAGTTTTAGGGGTTTAGTAACTGGGGCCAACGTCCTGACTTTC
CDR3aa: CASSFRGLVTGANVLTF
abundance: -
d_gene: -
j_gene: TRBJ2-6
v_gene: TRBV28

CDR3nt: TGCGCCAGCAGCCCGCAGACTAGCGGCTCCTACAATGAGCAGTTCTTC
CDR3aa: CASSPQTSGSYNEQFF
abundance: few
d_gene: TRBD2
j_gene: TRBJ2-1
v_gene: TRBV5-1

CDR3nt: TGCGCCAGCAGCTCTTCAGGGGGCAACTATGGCTACACCTTC
CDR3aa: CASSSSGGNYGYTF
abundance: -
d_gene: TRBD1
j_gene: TRBJ1-2
v_gene: TRBV5-1

CDR3nt: TGCGCCAGCAGCTCCGGGACAGGGGCCTACGAGCAGTACTTC
CDR3aa: CASSSGTGAYEQYF
abundance: -
d_gene: TRBD1
j_gene: TRBJ2-7
v_gene: TRBV5-1

CDR3nt: TGTGCCAGCAGTTACTCGACCGGGACTAGCTCCTACGAGCAGTACTTC
CDR3aa: CASSYSTGTSSYEQYF
abundance: few
d_gene: TRBD2
j_gene: TRBJ2-7
v_gene: TRBV6-6

CDR3nt: TGTGCCAGCAGTTCAGGGATGGGATACGAGCAGTACTTC
CDR3aa: CASSSGMGYEQYF
abundance: -
d_gene: -
j_gene: TRBJ2-7
v_gene: TRBV28

CDR3nt: TGTGCCAGCAGTTTAACCAGGGGAGGGACTGAAGCTTTCTTT
CDR3aa: CASSLTRGGTEAFF
abundance: -
d_gene: -
j_gene: TRBJ1-1
v_gene: TRBV27

CDR3nt: TGTGCCAGCAGATCGGGACAGGGGAACACAGATACGCAGTATTTT
CDR3aa: CASRSGQGNTDTQYF
abundance: -
d_gene: TRBD1
j_gene: TRBJ2-3
v_gene: TRBV6-6

CDR3nt: TGTGCCAGCAGCTTAACAGGCACAGATACGCAGTATTTT
CDR3aa: CASSLTGTDTQYF
abundance: -
d_gene: -
j_gene: TRBJ2-3
v_gene: TRBV7-9

CDR3nt: TGTGCCAGCAGCTTGCCGGACAGGAGCTCCTACGAGCAGTACTTC
CDR3aa: CASSLPDRSSYEQYF
abundance: -
d_gene: TRBD1
j_gene: TRBJ2-7
v_gene: TRBV7-8

CDR3nt: TGTGCCAGCAGCTTAAGGCGGGACAGCAACACCGGGGAGCTGTTTTTT
CDR3aa: CASSLRRDSNTGELFF
abundance: -
d_gene: -
j_gene: TRBJ2-2
v_gene: TRBV13

CDR3nt: TGTGCCAGCAGCCCCCGTTGGGAGAGCTACGAGCAGTACTTC
CDR3aa: CASSPRWESYEQYF
abundance: -
d_gene: -
j_gene: TRBJ2-7
v_gene: TRBV3-1/TRBV3-2

CDR3nt: TGCGCCAGCAGCTTGAACAGGGAAGGGTATGGCTACACCTTC
CDR3aa: CASSLNREGYGYTF
abundance: -
d_gene: -
j_gene: TRBJ1-2
v_gene: TRBV5-1

CDR3nt: TGTGCCAGCAGCTTTAGCGGGAGTGTGGCTTACGAGCAGTACTTC
CDR3aa: CASSFSGSVAYEQYF
abundance: -
d_gene: TRBD2
j_gene: TRBJ2-7
v_gene: TRBV7-9

CDR3nt: TGTGCCAGCAGCCAAGACGGGACAAGAAATCAGCCCCAGCATTTT
CDR3aa: CASSQDGTRNQPQHF
abundance: -
d_gene: -
j_gene: TRBJ1-5
v_gene: TRBV7-9

CDR3nt: TGTGCCAGCAGTCCCGGGACACAGCACGGCTACACCTTC
CDR3aa: CASSPGTQHGYTF
abundance: -
d_gene: -
j_gene: TRBJ1-2
v_gene: TRBV6-6

CDR3nt: TGTGCCTGGAGTGTATTGCTTCGTGTGGCGAACACTGAAGCTTTCTTT
CDR3aa: CAWSVLLRVANTEAFF
abundance: -
d_gene: -
j_gene: TRBJ1-1
v_gene: TRBV30

CDR3nt: TGTGCCAGCAGCTTTTCCCAACAAGAGACCCAGTACTTC
CDR3aa: CASSFSQQETQYF
abundance: -
d_gene: -
j_gene: TRBJ2-5
v_gene: TRBV5-5

CDR3nt: TGCGCCAGCAGCATGGCGACAGGCATTAATGAAAAACTGTTTTTT
CDR3aa: CASSMATGINEKLFF
abundance: -
d_gene: -
j_gene: TRBJ1-4
v_gene: TRBV5-1

CDR3nt: TGCGCCAGCAGCCAAGATGTGGACTACAATCAGCCCCAGCATTTT
CDR3aa: CASSQDVDYNQPQHF
abundance: -
d_gene: -
j_gene: TRBJ1-5
v_gene: TRBV4-1

CDR3nt: TGTGCCAGCAGTGCTCAGACAGGGGGATATTATGGCTACACCTTC
CDR3aa: CASSAQTGGYYGYTF
abundance: -
d_gene: TRBD1
j_gene: TRBJ1-2
v_gene: TRBV6-4

CDR3nt: TGCGCCAGCAGCCAGACGACAGGTAACACCTACGAGCAGTACTTC
CDR3aa: CASSQTTGNTYEQYF
abundance: -
d_gene: -
j_gene: TRBJ2-7
v_gene: TRBV4-1

CDR3nt: TGTGCCAGCAGTGACGCTGGGGCCAACGTCCTGACTTTC
CDR3aa: CASSDAGANVLTF
abundance: -
d_gene: -
j_gene: TRBJ2-6
v_gene: TRBV25-1

CDR3nt: TGTGCCGCGGCTTACTACAATGAGCAGTTCTTC
CDR3aa: CAAAYYNEQFF
abundance: -
d_gene: -
j_gene: TRBJ2-1
v_gene: TRBV6-5